These T cell receptor beta chains were read from a single sample in a study. Via MiXCR, TCRdb re-called the 5' RACE reads, giving one row per CDR3 protein. The repertoire holds 50,000 to 60,000 distinct CDR3 sequences, with around 20% as singletons. Input material: tumor-infiltrating Tregs sorted from the breast tumor. These TCRs come from a female donor with breast cancer. Both conserved end residues are trimmed from each CDR3. Each record gives: V gene, J gene, CDR3 protein.

v_call: TRBV5-1; j_call: TRBJ2-2; cdr3_aa: ASSPGTSGIPGELF
v_call: TRBV28; j_call: TRBJ1-2; cdr3_aa: ASSFSGDGYT
v_call: TRBV6-5; j_call: TRBJ2-7; cdr3_aa: ASRKQGHHEQY
v_call: TRBV6-1; j_call: TRBJ1-4; cdr3_aa: ASSERQGAKLF
v_call: TRBV5-1; j_call: TRBJ2-1; cdr3_aa: ASSFREAGEAVGQS
v_call: TRBV4-2; j_call: TRBJ2-6; cdr3_aa: ASSRDSSGANVLT
v_call: TRBV5-1; j_call: TRBJ2-2; cdr3_aa: ASSTTSERRELF
v_call: TRBV6-2/TRBV6-3; j_call: TRBJ1-1; cdr3_aa: ASRRRDTEAF
v_call: TRBV6-6; j_call: TRBJ1-1; cdr3_aa: ASSSGGEDTEAF
v_call: TRBV29-1; j_call: TRBJ2-1; cdr3_aa: SVWGQGGNEQF
v_call: TRBV5-1; j_call: TRBJ2-2; cdr3_aa: ASSLAGGAGAVGELF
v_call: TRBV11-3; j_call: TRBJ1-1; cdr3_aa: ASSLGSGVNTEAF
v_call: TRBV20-1; j_call: TRBJ2-7; cdr3_aa: SARDGQTSKQY
v_call: TRBV5-1; j_call: TRBJ2-1; cdr3_aa: ASSLGGEPWNEQF
v_call: TRBV5-5; j_call: TRBJ2-7; cdr3_aa: ASSFRLAGSRNEQY
v_call: TRBV4-1; j_call: TRBJ1-3; cdr3_aa: ASSQEHRQGFAGNTIY
v_call: TRBV5-1; j_call: TRBJ2-2; cdr3_aa: ASSIAGGDTGELF
v_call: TRBV20-1; j_call: TRBJ2-1; cdr3_aa: SARWDRSSYNEQF
v_call: TRBV12-3/TRBV12-4; j_call: TRBJ1-1; cdr3_aa: ASRHRRMNTEAF
v_call: TRBV6-5; j_call: TRBJ2-5; cdr3_aa: ASHGLETQY
v_call: TRBV20-1; j_call: TRBJ1-2; cdr3_aa: SASGVAPGGYT
v_call: TRBV4-1; j_call: TRBJ2-3; cdr3_aa: ASSQVGFTDTQY
v_call: TRBV5-1; j_call: TRBJ1-2; cdr3_aa: ASSLILRGENYGYT
v_call: TRBV10-2; j_call: TRBJ2-1; cdr3_aa: ASSVGGRVGEQF
v_call: TRBV6-2/TRBV6-3; j_call: TRBJ1-1; cdr3_aa: ASSPGQRAEAF
v_call: TRBV5-1; j_call: TRBJ1-2; cdr3_aa: ASSPSRREGGYT
v_call: TRBV20-1; j_call: TRBJ2-1; cdr3_aa: SAGSYNEQF
v_call: TRBV2; j_call: TRBJ1-2; cdr3_aa: ASRRDRGKGYT
v_call: TRBV4-1; j_call: TRBJ2-7; cdr3_aa: ASSQDLGGFSYEQY
v_call: TRBV5-1; j_call: TRBJ2-7; cdr3_aa: ASSPRGDPYEQY
v_call: TRBV5-1; j_call: TRBJ1-6; cdr3_aa: ASSLTRPDRPSYNSPLH
v_call: TRBV4-2; j_call: TRBJ2-1; cdr3_aa: ASSQDFEDNEQF
v_call: TRBV7-6; j_call: TRBJ2-1; cdr3_aa: ASSLAAGSSYNEQF
v_call: TRBV7-3; j_call: TRBJ2-2; cdr3_aa: ASSLQGGLGTGELF
v_call: TRBV2; j_call: TRBJ1-3; cdr3_aa: ASSEVRSSGNTIY
v_call: TRBV10-1; j_call: TRBJ2-3; cdr3_aa: ASSESGKPLTQY
v_call: TRBV24-1; j_call: TRBJ2-5; cdr3_aa: ATSDLGRETQY
v_call: TRBV5-1; j_call: TRBJ2-3; cdr3_aa: ASSYRLAGVNTQY
v_call: TRBV6-6; j_call: TRBJ1-2; cdr3_aa: ASSLLLGQDFNYGYT
v_call: TRBV7-2; j_call: TRBJ1-2; cdr3_aa: AGSVRDTELNGYT
v_call: TRBV27; j_call: TRBJ2-1; cdr3_aa: ASRSLGVSYNEQF
v_call: TRBV2; j_call: TRBJ2-7; cdr3_aa: ASSASGSYEQY
v_call: TRBV7-9; j_call: TRBJ2-3; cdr3_aa: ASSFMGLPTDTQY
v_call: TRBV5-6; j_call: TRBJ2-2; cdr3_aa: ASSLIRLANTGELF
v_call: TRBV5-1; j_call: TRBJ1-1; cdr3_aa: ASSLRQGRRTEAF
v_call: TRBV12-3/TRBV12-4; j_call: TRBJ1-2; cdr3_aa: ASSSDLDGDNGYT
v_call: TRBV20-1; j_call: TRBJ2-7; cdr3_aa: SASLGVGLAGYEQY
v_call: TRBV20-1; j_call: TRBJ1-5; cdr3_aa: SASGNRKPQH
v_call: TRBV6-1; j_call: TRBJ1-2; cdr3_aa: ASTPVPEVYGYT
v_call: TRBV6-2/TRBV6-3; j_call: TRBJ1-6; cdr3_aa: ASIDRGHSPLH
v_call: TRBV28; j_call: TRBJ2-4; cdr3_aa: AGSLIGLGEKNIQY
v_call: TRBV6-6; j_call: TRBJ1-2; cdr3_aa: ASSYSGTNYGYT
v_call: TRBV12-3/TRBV12-4; j_call: TRBJ2-1; cdr3_aa: ASSLLAASSYNEQF
v_call: TRBV27; j_call: TRBJ2-5; cdr3_aa: ASSLLRTGRGETQY
v_call: TRBV24-1; j_call: TRBJ2-3; cdr3_aa: ATSSISTDTQY
v_call: TRBV5-1; j_call: TRBJ2-7; cdr3_aa: ASSILTSGRAGGEQY
v_call: TRBV5-1; j_call: TRBJ2-1; cdr3_aa: ATRLATHNEQF
v_call: TRBV20-1; j_call: TRBJ2-6; cdr3_aa: SARLQGSGANVLT